This TCR beta chain was identified in a study of graft-versus-host responses after intestinal transplantation. Regarding the study as a whole: Elevated graft-versus-host to host-versus-graft clonal ratios in allografts were recorded for patients with graft-donor T cell macrochimerism.

TCRdb's copy holds only in-frame clones and misses some; the assay was immunoSEQ multiplex PCR. The repertoire holds approximately 75,000 clones, with around 87% as singletons. With regard to this clone: The antigen remains unidentified.

The sample in question was unstimulated CD8+ T cells sorted from spleen or lymph node cells, obtained before transplant. This receptor was obtained from a human donor who was the organ donor for an intestinal transplant.

CDR3 protein: CASSGLQGNTIYF. The CDR3, as DNA: TGTGCCAGCAGTGGATTACAGGGAAACACCATATATTTT. This chain connects TRBV6-6 to TRBJ1-3, with D unresolved. The germline V gene encodes CDR1 MNHNY and CDR2 SVGAGI (reference sequence). The V end lost 5 bases, the J end lost 4 bases, and 9 bases lay between the germline ends. The CDR3 extends over 13 amino acids.